This T cell receptor (beta chain) stems from a study of blood T cell repertoires in COVID-19 (dated by TCRdb to 2018 to 2021). Turning to the overall study: The collaborator samples originated in the United States, Italy and Spain and spanned the acute and convalescent phases of COVID-19. The material from the prospective study consisted of cDNA or gDNA derived from T cells, B-cell-depleted T cells, or PBMCs. Deeply sampled blood TCRbeta repertoires from subjects exposed to, actively infected with, or recovered from COVID-19 were included in the dataset. The repertoires were released in a freely available public database intended as a resource for research on the immune response to SARS-CoV-2. Samples were obtained from the ongoing ImmuneRACE study (first 160 participants) and from over a thousand subjects provided by 6 global collaborators. Nearly every sample came with metadata listing a de-identified subject ID, COVID-19 status, age in years and sex. HLA class I and class II types, where available, came from metadata supplied by the sample provider rather than from assay-based typing.

The germline ends are 13 bases apart after V is trimmed by 3 bases and J by 3 bases. From the germline V gene (reference sequence), CDR1 is SGHNT and CDR2 is YYREEE. The CDR3 measures 16 amino acids from cysteine to phenylalanine. Only the CDR3 DNA stays, 48 bases, in frame from base 1. On the study overall, not on this receptor specifically: Clinical and demographic metadata were provided uncurated, with the amount varying by source and participant.

With respect to this clone: The antigen this receptor binds is unknown. No much larger clone exists at a distance of one base, and base qualities are not known.

Participants in the prospective study were aged 18 to 89 years, lived in about two dozen United States geographic areas, and enrolled through a virtual design. Cohort assignment in the prospective study relied on participant-reported clinical history from a screening survey and a study questionnaire. For ImmuneRACE Cohort 3, a participant was defined as recovered based on two consecutive negative NP/OP PCR tests, clearance by a healthcare professional, or resolution of symptoms. Mobile phlebotomists in the prospective study collected whole blood, serum and a nasopharyngeal or oropharyngeal swab from every participant. Participants in the prospective study had the option to provide additional blood draws and questionnaires over an approximately 2-month period. Prospective study blood samples were shipped either frozen or at room temperature before DNA extraction. TCRbeta CDR3 regions were amplified from genomic DNA by means of the immunoSEQ Assay, a bias-controlled multiplex PCR. In the paper's pipeline: The number of nucleated cells in each sample was estimated from the amplification of reference gene primers within the assay. Sequence reads were collapsed and filtered to measure the absolute abundance of every unique TCRbeta CDR3 rearrangement. For each sample, productive Simpson clonality was calculated by taking the square root of Simpson's diversity index across productive rearrangements. TCRdb obtained this table from immuneACCESS and retained in-frame rearrangements with V and J assigned. These tables miss some clones; where compared with another copy, unresolved V genes account for less than half of the shortfall, and the remainder is unexplained. The D gene and trimming were derived from the DNA, and the V and J assignments and clone size from that table. Recorded for this sample are some 250,000 clones; 86% of them occurred a single time. Of the sample, 15% to 18% falls within the top ten clones.

The chain employs TRBV5-4 and TRBJ1-6, with the D gene not clear enough to name. The origin of this receptor is a man aged 18 to 29 who had recovered from COVID-19. The sequenced material came from PBMCs or T cells enriched from blood (not recorded which). The CDR3 protein sequence reads: CASSSTSGSYNSPLHF. In nucleotides, the sequence is TGTGCCAGCAGCTCCACCTCCGGGAGCTATAATTCACCCCTCCACTTT.